The present T cell receptor (beta chain) was sequenced within a study of blood T cell repertoires in COVID-19. The wider study: Whether acute or convalescent, the COVID-19 samples came from the United States, Italy and Spain. From T cells, B-cell-depleted T cells, or PBMCs came the material, which was cDNA or gDNA.

This clone was detected only once. Original methodology: Amplified reference gene primers provided the basis for estimating nucleated cell counts. Clones were read by immunoSEQ multiplex PCR, and TCRdb kept only the in-frame ones, dropping some. D and trimming come from the DNA, and the V and J calls and clone size come from that table. The data show roughly 100,000 clones, with around 75% seen just once and approximately 15% held by the top ten. The CDR3 runs to 14 residues. Per the germline V gene, CDR1 is ENHRY and CDR2 is SYGVKD. Trimming cost V 2 bases and J 6 bases, with 11 bases left between them.

Source material: peripheral blood. This TCR derives from a woman older than 75 with active or convalescent COVID-19. The V gene is TRBV10-3, the J gene TRBJ2-1; D is possibly TRBD1 (5 bases). The CDR3: CAISERGTTNEQFF. CDR3 in DNA: TGTGCCATCAGTGAGAGGGGTACCACCAATGAGCAGTTCTTC.